Listed here are 9 T cell receptor beta chains from one sample, sequenced in a study of T-cell memory formation after mild COVID-19. MiXCR, run by TCRdb on the 5' RACE reads, gives a single entry per CDR3 protein. The sample carries 45,000 to 55,000 distinct CDR3 sequences, about 7.3% recorded once. The source material was PBMCs or a T cell subset sorted from them (not recorded which). These receptor sequences come from a man younger than 30 who had mild COVID-19 (a few samples of this study predate the infection). Cell type and time point are not known.

The genes are TRBV28 and TRBJ1-5; no clear D gene. This CDR3 is 15 amino acids long. The germline V gene encodes CDR1 MDHEN and CDR2 SYDVKM. Trimming left V 1 base short and J 5 bases short, with 12 bases between. As DNA, the CDR3 is TGTGCCAGCAGTTTATCGTCCTTGCACGATCAGCCCCAGCATTTT. Protein: CASSLSSLHDQPQHF.

This clonotype was counted at least ten times. V gene TRBV6-6 combines with J gene TRBJ2-7; 9 positions match TRBD2. The CDR3 contains 15 residues. CDR1 MNHNY and CDR2 SVGAGI come from the germline V gene (reference sequence). The trim removed 6 bases at V and 0 bases at J, leaving 6 bases unmatched. CDR3 nucleotides: TGTGCCAGCAGGGGTAGCGGGGGCAGCTCCTACGAGCAGTACGTC. Residues: CASRGSGGSSYEQYV.

The rearrangement joins TRBV12-3 or TRBV12-4 to TRBJ2-7, with 9 bases aligning to TRBD1. J lost 2 bases, V lost 8 bases, and 4 bases had no gene match. The CDR3 is 13 residues long. CDR3 bases: TGTGCCAGCCTTTGGACAGGGGCCTACGAGCAGTACTTC. It translates to CASLWTGAYEQYF.

The chain uses TRBV5-1 and TRBJ2-2; TRBD1 matches at 7 bases. The CDR3 extends over 16 amino acids. The V gene end was trimmed by 0 bases and the J gene end by 6 bases; junction bases not matched to a gene: 8. The germline V gene encodes CDR1 SGHRS and CDR2 YFSETQ. CDR3 sequence reads: CASSLARDSPSGELFF. CDR3 DNA: TGCGCCAGCAGCTTGGCCCGGGACAGCCCTTCCGGGGAGCTGTTTTTT.

This chain joins TRBV12-3 or TRBV12-4 and TRBJ1-1; D not resolved. This CDR3 region has 12 residues. Trimming took off 7 bases at V and 3 bases at J, with 9 bases between the two ends. CDR3 nucleotide sequence: TGTGCCAGCAACCTTGGAGACACTGAAGCTTTCTTT. Its translation: CASNLGDTEAFF.

This clonotype was counted ten times or more. This rearrangement joins TRBV7-2 to TRBJ1-6, with D perhaps matching TRBD1 (5 bases). Trimming removed 1 base from V and 9 bases from J, with 13 bases in between. Germline CDR1 is SGHTA and CDR2 is FQGNSA. The CDR3 runs 15 residues. CDR3 nucleotides: TGTGCCAGCAGCTTAGGCTCCGGGACTACTTCACCCCTCCACTTT. As protein: CASSLGSGTTSPLHF.

This clonotype was detected many times. The chain combines TRBV7-9 with TRBJ2-5; D is ambiguous. Germline V gene data show CDR1 as SEHNR and CDR2 as FQNEAQ (reference sequence). With 0 bases removed from V and 3 bases from J, the gap between germline ends came to 5 bases. There are 13 residues in the CDR3. The DNA of the CDR3 is TGTGCCAGCAGCTTAGCCTCAAAAGAGACCCAGTACTTC. The encoded protein is CASSLASKETQYF.

The J gene is TRBJ2-5, the V gene TRBV27; 8 bases are a match to TRBD1. The V gene end was trimmed by 4 bases and the J gene end by 5 bases; junction bases not matched to a gene: 3. From germline, CDR1 is MNHEY and CDR2 SMNVEV (reference sequence). CDR3 length: 13 amino acids. The DNA for the CDR3 is TGTGCCAGCAGTTCACGACAGGGGGAGACCCAGTACTTC. Its protein is CASSSRQGETQYF.

This clonotype was seen only a few times. The chain uses TRBV18 and TRBJ2-4; TRBD1 or TRBD2 may be the D gene (6 bases each). CDR1 is KGHSH and CDR2 is LQKENI in the germline V gene. V was pared by 1 base and J by 0 bases, with 16 bases between. The CDR3 spans 18 residues. CDR3 DNA: TGTGCCAGCTCACCACGAATTGGGGGGCGTGGAGCCAAAAACATTCAGTACTTC. Translated: CASSPRIGGRGAKNIQYF.